Following are 15 T cell receptor beta chains from one sample sequenced in a study of cytomegalovirus exposure and HLA in healthy donors. Both 60 Vbeta primers and 13 Jbeta primers went into the PCR. The method was immunoSEQ multiplex PCR; TCRdb's version includes in-frame clones alone and lacks a portion of them. The sample consists of over 100,000 clones, 65% to 80% of them appearing once. Sequenced material: PBMCs. The receptor source for this set is a man in his forties or fifties in good health and CMV-seropositive.

V and J are TRBV7-9 and TRBJ2-5; D gene ambiguous. The DNA matches TRBJ2-7 better at its end, which makes the J call doubtful. Germline V gene data show CDR1 as SEHNR and CDR2 as FQNEAQ (reference sequence). CDR3 length: 15 amino acids. The CDR3 DNA reads as TGTGCCAGCAGCTTAAGTGTTGGAGAATCCTACGAGCAGTACTTC. It codes for CASSLSVGESYEQYF.

V usage is TRBV7-2 and J usage is TRBJ1-1; maybe TRBD1 (5 bases). Germline-derived CDR1 and CDR2 are SGHTA and FQGNSA. This CDR3 has 16 residues. V dropped 3 bases and J dropped 1 base, with 15 bases sitting between them. CDR3 nucleotides: TGTGCCAGCAGCTTGGCAGTAGGGGTTAGGAACACTGAAGCTTTCTTT. This sequence encodes CASSLAVGVRNTEAFF.

The chain employs TRBV6-1 and TRBJ2-7; TRBD1 agrees at 9 bases. CDR3 length: 14 residues. The germline V gene has CDR1 MNHNS and CDR2 SASEGT. V shed 5 bases, J shed 8 bases, and the junction held 10 bases outside the gene matches. The CDR3 region is CASSPGQGSTKQYF. The DNA for the CDR3 is TGTGCCAGCAGTCCGGGACAGGGATCTACGAAGCAGTACTTC.

This clone occurred a few times. The chain carries TRBV19 and TRBJ1-5; 7 bases fit TRBD1. CDR1 LNHDA and CDR2 SQIVND come from the germline V gene (reference sequence). The V segment lost 7 bases and the J segment 7 bases; nucleotides outside the gene matches: 16. The CDR3 sequence is 16 residues long. The CDR3 coding sequence is TGTGCCAGTAACTACGGACAGGCCGGTAATTCGCAGCCCCAGCATTTT. This encodes CASNYGQAGNSQPQHF.

The chain is built from TRBV30 and TRBJ1-6; 8 bases are a match to TRBD1. Germline V gene sequence: CDR1 GTSNPN, CDR2 SVGIG (reference sequence). This CDR3 has 15 amino acids. V was pared by 1 base and J by 10 bases, with 9 bases of the junction left unmatched. The DNA of the CDR3 is TGTGCCTGGAGTGCTGGACAGGGAGCTTACTCACCCCTCCACTTT. Translating gives CAWSAGQGAYSPLHF.

This rearrangement joins TRBV18 to TRBJ2-7; 12 bases are shared with TRBD1. The CDR3 contains 15 residues. Germline V gene sequence: CDR1 KGHSH, CDR2 LQKENI. The J segment lost 4 bases and the V segment lost 2 bases, leaving 3 bases of the junction unmatched. CDR3 bases: TGTGCCAGCTCACCAAGGGACAGGGGGCTGTACGAGCAGTACTTC. Translated, it gives CASSPRDRGLYEQYF.

The chain uses TRBV6-5 and TRBJ2-2; 11 bases are a match to TRBD1. Germline V lookup: CDR1 MNHEY, CDR2 SVGAGI. Germline trimming cut 8 bases from V and 8 bases from J; bases unmatched to any gene: 10. This CDR3 has 15 amino acids. The CDR3 region is CASRSGTGGKGELFF. The DNA for the CDR3 is TGTGCCAGCCGCTCAGGGACAGGGGGAAAAGGGGAGCTGTTTTTT.

This clone was counted a few times. CDR3 loop: CASSRLITGRMNTEAFF. CDR3 nucleotides: TGTGCCAGCAGCCGATTGATTACAGGACGCATGAACACTGAAGCTTTCTTT. The chain employs TRBV28 and TRBJ1-1; D possibly corresponds to TRBD1 (5 bases). CDR1 and CDR2 (germline): MDHEN, SYDVKM. The CDR3 is 17 amino acids. Between the trimmed V and J ends, which lost 6 bases and 0 bases, there was a span of 20 bases.

This rearrangement joins TRBV27 to TRBJ1-5; 7 nucleotides line up with TRBD1. CDR1 MNHEY and CDR2 SMNVEV come from the germline V gene (reference sequence). V trimming: 1 base; J trimming: 4 bases; junction bases outside the gene matches: 7. CDR3 size: 16 residues. The CDR3 reads CASSLFGTASNQPQHF. The CDR3 nucleotides are TGTGCCAGCAGTTTATTCGGGACAGCTAGTAATCAGCCCCAGCATTTT.

The chain couples TRBV27 to TRBJ2-1; perhaps TRBD2 as D (6 bases). This CDR3 spans 18 amino acids. Germline V gene sequence: CDR1 MNHEY, CDR2 SMNVEV (reference sequence). The V end was cut by 0 bases, the J end by 7 bases, with 22 bases between. Here the CDR3 DNA reads TGTGCCAGCAGTTTATCGATTCCCCGGCGGGGCGCTAAGAATGAGCAGTTCTTC. It encodes CASSLSIPRRGAKNEQFF.

The V and J genes are TRBV11-3 and TRBJ2-3, with D perhaps TRBD1 (6 bases). Germline loops: CDR1 SGHNT, CDR2 YENEEA. With 5 bases removed from V and 6 bases from J, the gap between germline ends came to 12 bases. The CDR3 covers 13 residues. CDR3 in DNA: TGTGCCAGCAGCCAGGGGTCCGGGGATACGCAGTATTTT. Translated: CASSQGSGDTQYF.

CDR3: CASRPGQGVWTQHF. The CDR3 DNA sequence: TGTGCCAGCAGACCAGGGCAGGGGGTCTGGACCCAGCATTTT. The rearrangement links TRBV6-1 to TRBJ1-5, with 7 bases matching TRBD1. Trimming cost V 6 bases and J 11 bases; bases outside gene matches: 13. The CDR3 runs to 14 residues. Per the germline V gene, CDR1 is MNHNS and CDR2 is SASEGT.

This clone appeared a few times. The chain links TRBV7-9 to TRBJ2-7; weak D call: TRBD1 (6 bases). Per germline, CDR1 SEHNR and CDR2 FQNEAQ (reference sequence). V lost 0 bases and J 3 bases, leaving 12 bases between the germline ends. The CDR3 is 15 amino acids. CDR3 nucleotides: TGTGCCAGCAGCTTAGCTATTGGCAGGGGCTACGAGCAGTACTTC. It is translated as CASSLAIGRGYEQYF.

Regarding this clone: This CDR3 is also generated by other DNA sequences in the sample. The chain links TRBV5-1 to TRBJ1-2; D is perhaps TRBD1 (5 bases). The CDR3 is 18 amino acids. In germline, CDR1 is SGHRS, CDR2 YFSETQ. V gave up 4 bases and J gave up 6 bases, with 28 bases separating them. The CDR3 region is CASSPVGRGSQPPHGYTF. The CDR3 DNA reads TGCGCCAGCAGCCCGGTGGGGAGGGGATCCCAGCCCCCACATGGCTACACCTTC.

This rearrangement joins TRBV7-9 to TRBJ1-2, with D possibly matching TRBD1 (6 bases). V lost 1 base to trimming and J lost 4 bases, with 10 bases between them. The V gene's germline CDR1 is SEHNR and CDR2 FQNEAQ (reference sequence). The CDR3 has 14 residues. The CDR3: CASSLGQASYGYTF. CDR3 DNA sequence: TGTGCCAGCAGCTTAGGACAGGCGAGCTATGGCTACACCTTC.